The 25 T cell receptor beta chains below come from one sample, sequenced in a study of T cells in Graves' hyperthyroidism and ophthalmopathy. Amplified TCR beta CDR3 regions derived from RNA transcripts. Carried out on the TCR CDR3, a first-round RT-PCR used the HTBI primer set. TCRdb recomputed calls from the multiplex PCR reads with MiXCR, one row per CDR3 protein. The sample carries fewer than 700,000 distinct CDR3 sequences, about 17% recorded once. The material sequenced was blood. Receptors originate from a woman in her twenties or thirties with Graves' hyperthyroidism.

This clonotype turned up a few times. The chain carries TRBV3-1 and TRBJ2-3; D call uncertain. Germline V gene data show CDR1 as LGHDT and CDR2 as YNNKEL (reference sequence). V was clipped by 1 base and J by 1 base, with 12 bases between them. The CDR3 is made up of 16 amino acids. CDR3 DNA sequence: TGTGCCAGCAGCCAAGGTTGGGGTATTGGCACAGATACGCAGTATTTT. Translation: CASSQGWGIGTDTQYF.

This chain uses TRBV9 with TRBJ2-3, with 9 positions matching TRBD2. CDR3 size: 15 residues. Losses at the gene ends were 3 bases for V and 7 bases for J; bases not matched to a gene: 9. Germline CDR1 and CDR2: SGDLS and YYNGEE. The CDR3 loop is CASSDDIAGENTQYF. CDR3 sequence (DNA): TGTGCCAGCAGCGATGACATAGCGGGAGAGAATACGCAGTATTTT.

In this sample, this clonotype turned up many times. The V call is TRBV29-1, the J call TRBJ2-1; tentative D call: TRBD2 (6 bases). Per the germline V gene, CDR1 is SQVTM and CDR2 is ANQGSEA. The CDR3 loop spans 14 amino acids. The V end was cut by 3 bases, the J end by 3 bases, with 12 bases between. CDR3 sequence: CSVERLVGYNEQFF. Here the CDR3 DNA reads TGCAGCGTTGAGAGACTAGTGGGCTACAATGAGCAGTTCTTC.

This chain joins TRBV2 and TRBJ1-4, with TRBD1 matching 7 bases. Germline CDR1 reads SNHLY; CDR2 reads FYNNEI. J gave up 3 bases and V 4 bases, and 5 bases lay outside the gene matches. This CDR3 contains 15 residues. The CDR3 nucleotides are TGTGCCAGCAGTGTAGGGGGGACAGCTAATGAAAAACTGTTTTTT. Its protein product is CASSVGGTANEKLFF.

About this clonotype itself: Just one base apart from a much larger clone, this may be a read error. The chain recombines TRBV29-1 with TRBJ1-1; 8 nucleotides agree with TRBD1. Per the germline V gene, CDR1 is SQVTM and CDR2 is ANQGSEA. J gave up 1 base and V 8 bases, and 6 bases lay outside the gene matches. The CDR3 is 13 residues long. The CDR3 DNA reads as TGCAGCACTGGGACAGGACCGAACACTGAAGCTTTCTTT. Its protein product is CSTGTGPNTEAFF.

This clonotype was counted many times. V gene TRBV7-8 combines with J gene TRBJ2-1; 9 bases align to TRBD1. This CDR3 contains 19 residues. Per germline, CDR1 SGHVS and CDR2 FQNEAQ. The V gene end was trimmed by 2 bases and the J gene end by 2 bases; junction bases not matched to a gene: 13. The CDR3 here is CASSLRGTGRAFAYNEQFF. The CDR3 nucleotides read TGTGCCAGCAGCTTACGAGGGACAGGGCGTGCGTTCGCCTACAATGAGCAGTTCTTC.

Turning to this clonotype: One junction end does not reproduce the germline sequence, and a read error may be involved. The chain employs TRBV5-1 and TRBJ2-2, with D possibly matching TRBD2 (5 bases). The CDR3 is made up of 13 amino acids. CDR1 and CDR2 (germline): SGHRS, YFSETQ. CDR3 DNA sequence: TGCGCCAGCAGACCTATGAACACCGGGGAGCTATTTTTT. Its protein is CASRPMNTGELFF. The complete variable domain, with remaining parts taken from reference TRBV5-1 and TRBJ2-2, reads KAGVTQTPRYLIKTRGQQVTLSCSPISGHRSVSWYQQTPGQGLQFLFEYFSETQRNKGNFPGRFSGRQFSNSRSEMNVSTLELGDSALYLCASRPMNTGELFFGEGSRLTVL.

This sequence joins TRBV30 and TRBJ1-4; D is perhaps TRBD1 (5 bases). The V gene lost 4 bases and the J gene lost 8 bases, with 14 bases spanning the gap. The germline V gene encodes CDR1 GTSNPN and CDR2 SVGIG (reference sequence). The CDR3 extends over 13 amino acids. The CDR3 DNA reads TGTGCCTGGAATCCGGCCGGGACCGAAAAACTGTTTTTT. Translated: CAWNPAGTEKLFF. The full variable domain, with the rest looked up from reference TRBV30 and TRBJ1-4, is SQTIHQWPATLVQPVGSPLSLECTVEGTSNPNLYWYRQAAGRGLQLLFYSVGIGQISSEVPQNLSASRPQDRQFILSSKKLLLSDSGFYLCAWNPAGTEKLFFGSGTQLSVL.

This rearrangement joins TRBV19 to TRBJ1-4, with D unresolved. The CDR3 length is 13 residues. Germline V gene data show CDR1 as LNHDA and CDR2 as SQIVND (reference sequence). The germline V and J ends were trimmed by 11 bases and 7 bases, with 17 bases remaining between them. CDR3: CAPASQSPEKLFF. In nucleotides, the CDR3 is TGTGCCCCCGCGAGCCAGTCGCCTGAAAAACTGTTTTTT.

As for this clonotype: This may be a read error, as it is one base from a much larger clone. This chain uses TRBV2 with TRBJ2-7, with D unresolved. CDR1 is SNHLY, CDR2 FYNNEI, per germline. The V end lost 7 bases, the J end lost 4 bases, and 17 bases lay between the germline ends. The CDR3 runs 14 residues. The DNA of the CDR3 is TGTGCCAGCAATGGGATGGCTCCGAATTACGAGCAGTACTTC. Its translation is CASNGMAPNYEQYF.

The J gene is TRBJ2-5, the V gene TRBV9; D is possibly TRBD2 (6 bases). CDR1 is SGDLS, CDR2 YYNGEE, per germline. This CDR3 has 15 amino acids. V gave up 2 bases and J gave up 5 bases, with 16 bases separating them. Here the CDR3 reads CASSVSTTSFETQYF. The DNA of the CDR3 is TGTGCCAGCAGCGTTTCTACTACTAGCTTCGAGACCCAGTACTTC.

V usage is TRBV15 and J usage is TRBJ2-1; 9 bases are shared with TRBD1. The CDR3 totals 15 residues. Germline CDR1 LNHNV, CDR2 YYDKDF (reference sequence). After removal of 5 bases from V and 6 bases from J, the junction contained 8 bases not matched to a gene. CDR3: CATSAMGQGFNEQFF. CDR3 DNA sequence: TGTGCCACCAGCGCCATGGGACAGGGTTTCAATGAGCAGTTCTTC.

The chain links TRBV28 to TRBJ1-6; 9 bases align to TRBD1. J was trimmed by 8 bases and V by 7 bases; bases with no gene match: 9. The CDR3 has 15 amino acids. The germline V gene has CDR1 MDHEN and CDR2 SYDVKM. This CDR3 reads CASTLGRQGDSPLHF. In nucleotides, the CDR3 is TGTGCCAGCACCCTAGGGAGACAGGGGGATTCACCCCTCCACTTT.

The chain joins TRBV6-1 to TRBJ2-1, with 8 bases fitting TRBD2. The CDR3 spans 14 residues. Germline V lookup: CDR1 MNHNS, CDR2 SASEGT. The ends lost 8 bases at V and 4 bases at J; junction bases unmatched: 7. The CDR3 sequence: CASRNSGTYNEQFF. CDR3 DNA sequence: TGTGCCAGCCGGAATAGCGGGACATACAATGAGCAGTTCTTC.

At least ten counts were recorded for this clonotype. V gene TRBV27 combines with J gene TRBJ1-5, with D tentatively TRBD1 (5 bases). Germline-derived CDR1 and CDR2 are MNHEY and SMNVEV (reference sequence). Trimming cost V 2 bases and J 9 bases, with 17 bases left between them. The length of the CDR3 is 15 residues. CDR3 residues: CASSLVAGVNGPQHF. The CDR3 DNA follows: TGTGCCAGCAGTTTAGTGGCGGGGGTCAATGGGCCCCAGCATTTT.

This clonotype has only a few counts. The chain couples TRBV7-9 to TRBJ2-1; TRBD2 agrees at 13 bases. The V gene's germline CDR1 is SEHNR and CDR2 FQNEAQ (reference sequence). CDR3 length equals 18 residues. V shed 5 bases, J shed 2 bases, and the junction held 9 bases outside the gene matches. The CDR3: CASSVGLAGVRPYNEQFF. The CDR3 DNA reads as TGTGCCAGCAGCGTAGGACTAGCGGGAGTACGCCCCTACAATGAGCAGTTCTTC.

This clonotype was seen at least ten times. The gene calls are TRBV28 and TRBJ1-5; 8 nucleotides align to TRBD1. V gave up 6 bases and J gave up 3 bases; unmatched junction bases: 4. Germline CDR1 is MDHEN and CDR2 is SYDVKM. The CDR3 runs to 14 residues. CDR3 sequence: CASRDRVPNQPQHF. The CDR3 nucleotides are TGTGCCAGCAGGGACAGGGTACCCAATCAGCCCCAGCATTTT.

The chain carries TRBV13 and TRBJ2-7; 8 bases agree with TRBD1. CDR1 PRHDT and CDR2 FYEKMQ come from the germline V gene (reference sequence). V shed 10 bases, J shed 9 bases, and the junction held 8 bases outside the gene matches. CDR3 size: 11 residues. The CDR3 reads CATNPGTGQYF. The CDR3 DNA is TGTGCCACCAACCCCGGGACAGGGCAGTACTTC.

V is TRBV20-1 and J is TRBJ2-7; TRBD2 matches at 11 bases. The V and J ends lost 6 bases and 2 bases, in that order; junction bases with no gene match: 6. The CDR3 totals 14 residues. Germline V gene sequence: CDR1 DFQATT, CDR2 SNEGSKA (reference sequence). In DNA, the CDR3 is TGCAGTGCAAAACCGGGACTAGCGGCCTACGAGCAGTACTTC. Translated: CSAKPGLAAYEQYF.

This sequence joins TRBV12-3 or TRBV12-4 and TRBJ2-3, with 9 bases that match TRBD2. Unmatched junction bases numbered 8, after V lost 8 bases and J lost 2 bases. The CDR3 has 15 amino acids. CDR3 residues: CASSRLAANTDTQYF. CDR3 sequence (DNA): TGTGCCAGCTCCAGACTAGCGGCTAACACAGATACGCAGTATTTT.

This chain joins TRBV9 and TRBJ2-2, with 8 nucleotides matching TRBD2. CDR3 length: 16 amino acids. Germline assignment: CDR1 SGDLS and CDR2 YYNGEE. V lost 4 bases, J lost 5 bases, and 10 bases stayed unmatched. CDR3 coding DNA: TGTGCCAGCAGCCCTTCAGCGGGAGTCTTAACCGGGGAGCTGTTTTTT. This sequence encodes CASSPSAGVLTGELFF.

In this sample, this clonotype turned up many times. V is TRBV12-3 or TRBV12-4 and J is TRBJ2-1; 7 bases match TRBD1. This CDR3 region has 15 residues. With 4 bases clipped from V and 1 base from J, the junction kept 4 bases outside the gene matches. CDR3 residues: CASSSDRASYNEQFF. Written as DNA, the CDR3 is TGTGCCAGCAGTTCCGACAGGGCTTCCTACAATGAGCAGTTCTTC.

Ten or more counts support this clonotype. The chain uses TRBV5-1 and TRBJ1-2; no firm D call. This CDR3 comprises 13 residues. With 1 base removed from V and 4 bases from J, the gap between germline ends came to 8 bases. The V gene's germline CDR1 is SGHRS and CDR2 YFSETQ. The DNA of the CDR3 is TGCGCCAGCAGCTTGAAGGAGCCCTATGGCTACACCTTC. Translating gives CASSLKEPYGYTF.

This chain links TRBV5-6 with TRBJ1-2; TRBD1 aligns across 9 bases. The germline CDR1 and CDR2 sequences are SGHDT and YYEEEE. J was trimmed by 8 bases and V by 0 bases; bases with no gene match: 8. The CDR3 is made up of 15 amino acids. CDR3 protein: CASSLASQGAGGYTF. Here the CDR3 DNA reads TGTGCCAGCAGCTTGGCTTCACAGGGGGCAGGAGGCTACACCTTC.

The table lists this clonotype with many counts. This CDR3 is CASSILGGSLNEQFF. The CDR3 DNA follows: TGTGCCAGCAGCATACTAGGCGGGAGCCTGAATGAGCAGTTCTTC. The genes are TRBV7-3 and TRBJ2-1; 7 nucleotides agree with TRBD2. This CDR3 contains 15 residues. Germline-derived CDR1 and CDR2 are SGHTA and FQGTGA. V trimming: 5 bases; J trimming: 7 bases; junction bases outside the gene matches: 11.